This T cell receptor beta chain is from a study of response to subunit inactivated influenza vaccine. The V gene's germline CDR1 is SEHNR and CDR2 FQNEAQ (reference sequence). This CDR3 has 17 residues. The V end was cut by 5 bases, the J end by 0 bases, with 14 bases between. Each CDR3 protein gets one entry after TCRdb re-called the RT-PCR reads with MiXCR. The table records about 540,000 distinct CDR3 sequences, approximately 20% of them present only once. The same sample was also used in a study of T cells expressing NK-cell markers. Per that paper: The authors generated TCR beta cDNA through 5'RACE template switching with UMIs.

This clonotype originated in a man over 45 who received an inactivated influenza vaccine. J is TRBJ2-6 and V is TRBV7-9, with unresolved D. The input for sequencing was CD4+ T cells sorted from PBMCs, taken about 13 days after vaccination. The CDR3 DNA reads as TGTGCCAGCAGCCCAAGTCATACAGTCTCTGGGGCCAACGTCCTGACTTTC. This gives the protein CASSPSHTVSGANVLTF.